This is a list of T cell receptor beta chains from one sample in a study of blood T cell repertoires in COVID-19. Measured with immunoSEQ multiplex PCR; TCRdb has only the in-frame clones, and not every one. This sample has 150,000 or so clones, with roughly 79% found just once. Input material: PBMCs or T cells enriched from blood (not recorded which). The origin of the receptors is a woman aged 50 to 60 who had recovered from COVID-19. Both conserved end residues are part of each CDR3. The D gene is left open where the match is weak. Some rows mark clone size as missing; the rest say once, few, many or name a class of expanded clone.

j_call d_call clone_size v_call cdr3_nt cdr3_aa
TRBJ2-5 TRBD2 few TRBV10-3 TGTGCCATCAGTGAGTCGAAGGTTAGCGGGGGAACTGGGGAGACCCAGTACTTC CAISESKVSGGTGETQYF
TRBJ1-5 - - TRBV4-1 TGCGCCAGCAGCCAAGTCGGAGGGGAGGTTCAGCCCCAGCATTTT CASSQVGGEVQPQHF
TRBJ2-1 - - TRBV29-1 TGCAGCGTTGAAGGCAGGGTAAAACTCTCCTACAATGAGCAGTTCTTC CSVEGRVKLSYNEQFF
TRBJ1-1 - - TRBV12-5 TGTGCTAGTGTCGGGGGTGAAACTGAAGCTTTCTTT CASVGGETEAFF
TRBJ1-4 - - TRBV18 TGTGCCAGCTCACCGGACAGTAGTTTGAATGAAAAACTGTTTTTT CASSPDSSLNEKLFF
TRBJ2-7 TRBD2 - TRBV28 TGTGCCAGCAGCCCCGGGACTAGCGAGGCCTACGAGCAGTACTTC CASSPGTSEAYEQYF
TRBJ2-3 TRBD1 - TRBV4-1 TGCGCCAGCAGCCATCTACAGGGGCGCACAGATACGCAGTATTTT CASSHLQGRTDTQYF
TRBJ1-5 - few TRBV4-1 TGCGCCAGCAGCCAAAGGACCGGGGATGATCAGCCCCAGCATTTT CASSQRTGDDQPQHF
TRBJ2-1 TRBD2 - TRBV7-2 TGTGCCAGCAGCTTCCTAGCGGGGGCCTACAATGAGCAGTTCTTC CASSFLAGAYNEQFF
TRBJ2-1 - - TRBV6-5 TGTGCCAGCAGAGACCGACAACCTTACAATGAGCAGTTCTTC CASRDRQPYNEQFF
TRBJ2-5 - few TRBV12-3/TRBV12-4 TGTGCCAGCAGTTTAAGCCTGGAGACCCAGTACTTC CASSLSLETQYF
TRBJ2-1 TRBD2 - TRBV7-2 TGTGCCAGCAGCATCAGCGGGGGGGCGGTCTATGAGCAGTTCTTC CASSISGGAVYEQFF
TRBJ1-2 - few TRBV28 TGTGCCAGCAGATTGCCCGGAGCTAACTATGGCTACACCTTC CASRLPGANYGYTF
TRBJ2-2 - - TRBV5-6 TGTGCCAGCAGCTCGCGGACTGCGAACACCGGGGAGCTGTTTTTT CASSSRTANTGELFF
TRBJ2-5 TRBD2 - TRBV24-1 TGTGCCACCAGTGAATCTAGGGCTAGCGGCCAAGAGACCCAGTACTTC CATSESRASGQETQYF
TRBJ1-2 TRBD1 - TRBV12-3/TRBV12-4 TGTGCCAGCAGAGGACAGGGAGAGAATGGCTACACCTTC CASRGQGENGYTF
TRBJ2-1 - - TRBV7-2 TGTGCCAGCAGCATGAGTAGCGGAAACAATGAGCAGTTCTTC CASSMSSGNNEQFF
TRBJ1-6 TRBD1 - TRBV6-4 TGTGCCAGCAGCCTGACGGGGACCGGGACAGGGGGCTCACCCCTCCACTTT CASSLTGTGTGGSPLHF
TRBJ1-1 - - TRBV7-9 TGTGCCAGCAGCTCCGGTGACAGGAACACTGAAGCTTTCTTT CASSSGDRNTEAFF
TRBJ2-7 - - TRBV2 TGTGCCAGCGGGGGGAACAAAAACCCCTACGAGCAGTACTTC CASGGNKNPYEQYF
TRBJ1-5 - - TRBV27 TGTGCCAGCAGTCCGCTTAGGGGGGGGAGGGATAGCAATCAGCCCCAGCATTTT CASSPLRGGRDSNQPQHF
TRBJ1-2 TRBD1 few TRBV3-1/TRBV3-2 TGTGCCAGCAGCCAACTTCCGGGACAGGGATCTGGCTACACCTTC CASSQLPGQGSGYTF
TRBJ2-7 - - TRBV12-3/TRBV12-4 TGTGCCAGCAGTTTGGGGGCCTTGGACGAGCAGTACTTC CASSLGALDEQYF
TRBJ2-5 TRBD1 - TRBV10-1 TGCGCCAGCAGTGAGTCTGAGACAGGGGGCGTTGAGACCCAGTACTTC CASSESETGGVETQYF
TRBJ2-3 - once TRBV6-4 TGTGCCAGCAGTGAATCTACTAGCACAGATACGCAGTATTTT CASSESTSTDTQYF
TRBJ2-1 TRBD2 - TRBV29-1 TGCAGCAGCCTGGCGGGGGGGCTAAACAATGAGCAGTTCTTC CSSLAGGLNNEQFF
TRBJ2-7 - - TRBV27 TGTGCCAGCAGTCCCCTTTCGGCAGGGCGAGACTACGAGCAGTACTTC CASSPLSAGRDYEQYF
TRBJ1-5 - - TRBV5-1 TGCGCCTGCGCCCGGGGACAAGGAAATCAGCCCCAGCATTTT CACARGQGNQPQHF
TRBJ1-6 - once TRBV7-9 TGTGCCAGCAGCTTAGCAACAGCTCTTAATAATTCACCCCTCCACTTT CASSLATALNNSPLHF
TRBJ1-1 TRBD1 - TRBV9 TGTGCCAGCAGCGTAGAGCCCAGTTTAGGGGGCTTCGACACTGAAGCTTTCTTT CASSVEPSLGGFDTEAFF
TRBJ2-7 TRBD2 once TRBV28 TGTGCCAGCAGTTCCACGGGACTAGCGGCCTACGAGCAGTACTTC CASSSTGLAAYEQYF
TRBJ1-2 TRBD1 - TRBV19 TGTGCCAGTATCATTCATCCGGGACAGGGAAACTATGGCTACACCTTC CASIIHPGQGNYGYTF
TRBJ1-1 - once TRBV5-1 TGCGCCAGCAGGGCGACAGACACTGAAGCTTTCTTT CASRATDTEAFF
TRBJ1-6 TRBD1 - TRBV28 TGTGCCAGCAGTCCCGGGACAGGGATGACTTCACCCCTCCACTTT CASSPGTGMTSPLHF
TRBJ1-1 - few TRBV11-3 TGTGCCAGCAGCTTAGCCGGTTATGGGGGGGGCACTGAAGCTTTCTTT CASSLAGYGGGTEAFF
TRBJ1-2 - - TRBV3-1/TRBV3-2 TGTGCCAGCAGCCATGCGGGTGGCTACACCTTC CASSHAGGYTF
TRBJ1-5 - - TRBV5-3 TGTGCCAGAAGCTTAGGTGTTGGGAGCCCAAATCAGCCCCAGCATTTT CARSLGVGSPNQPQHF
TRBJ2-5 - - TRBV3-1/TRBV3-2 TGTGCCAGCAGCCAACCCCCCCCCAGGACAGCTCAAGAGACCCAGTACTTC CASSQPPPRTAQETQYF
TRBJ2-1 - - TRBV7-9 TGTGCCAGCAGCCCCCCTGGGGCGAACTACAATGAGCAGTTCTTC CASSPPGANYNEQFF
TRBJ1-2 - - TRBV7-6 TGTGCCAGCAGCCCCCCCGGGGGGTACTATGGCTACACCTTC CASSPPGGYYGYTF
TRBJ2-3 - - TRBV28 TGTGCCAGCGAGGGGCGGGGGCGAGGCACAGATACGCAGTATTTT CASEGRGRGTDTQYF
TRBJ2-1 - - TRBV11-3 TGTGCCAGCAGCTTATGGAGGGTTAGCTCCTACAATGAGCAGTTCTTC CASSLWRVSSYNEQFF
TRBJ2-5 TRBD2 few TRBV18 TGTGCCAGCTCACCACCTAGCGGGAGTCGGGAGACCCAGTACTTC CASSPPSGSRETQYF
TRBJ2-2 - - TRBV7-2 TGTGCCAGCAGCCCTTTAAACACCGGGGAGCTGTTTTTT CASSPLNTGELFF
TRBJ1-6 TRBD1 - TRBV30 TGTGCCTGGAAGGACAGGGGCACCCTCTATAATTCACCCCTCCACTTT CAWKDRGTLYNSPLHF
TRBJ1-2 - - TRBV19 TGTGCCAGTATCAATACAGGCCTCGCTAACTATGGCTACACCTTC CASINTGLANYGYTF
TRBJ1-1 - - TRBV21-1 TGTGCCAGCAGCCTTCAGGGGACAGGGGTGGAATACACTGAAGCTTTCTTT CASSLQGTGVEYTEAFF
TRBJ2-2 - - TRBV6-5 TGTGCCAGCAGATCGACAGGCTACACCGGGGAGCTGTTTTTT CASRSTGYTGELFF
TRBJ2-7 TRBD1 - TRBV28 TGTGCCAGCACCCAACCACAGGGGGCGGGCTACGAGCAGTACTTC CASTQPQGAGYEQYF
TRBJ2-7 TRBD1 once TRBV25-1 TGTGCCAGCAGTGGGACAGGTCTTTCCTACGAGCAGTACTTC CASSGTGLSYEQYF
TRBJ1-6 - once TRBV11-3 TGTGCCAGCAGCTTAGAACCGGGGAGTAATTCACCCCTCCACTTT CASSLEPGSNSPLHF
TRBJ1-6 - once TRBV28 TGTGCCAGCAGTGCGGGTAATTCACCCCTCCACTTT CASSAGNSPLHF
TRBJ1-5 - - TRBV10-3 TGTGCCATCAGGGACAGAGCAATCTATAGCAATCAGCCCCAGCATTTT CAIRDRAIYSNQPQHF
TRBJ2-5 TRBD2 - TRBV18 TGTGCCAGCTCACCACGTCGACTAGCGGGAAAAGAGACCCAGTACTTC CASSPRRLAGKETQYF
TRBJ2-5 TRBD2 - TRBV19 TGTGCCAGTAGTACCAGACTAGCGGGAAAGGTTCAAGAGACCCAGTACTTC CASSTRLAGKVQETQYF
TRBJ2-2 TRBD1 - TRBV7-9 TGTGCCAGCAGCCCCTACGGACAGGGTAGGAACACCGGGGAGCTGTTTTTT CASSPYGQGRNTGELFF
TRBJ2-7 TRBD1 once TRBV6-1 TGTGCCAGCAGTGAAGGGACAGGGGAGAGGGAGCAGTACTTC CASSEGTGEREQYF
TRBJ2-3 TRBD2 once TRBV5-1 TGCGCCAGCAGCTTGGCCGCGGGAGGATCGGGCACAGATACGCAGTATTTT CASSLAAGGSGTDTQYF
TRBJ1-2 - - TRBV6-6 TGTGCCAGCAGTTATGGGCAGTCTGGCTACACCTTC CASSYGQSGYTF
TRBJ2-1 TRBD2 few TRBV30 TGTGCCTGGAAAGGCGGGGGATCCTACAATGAGCAGTTCTTC CAWKGGGSYNEQFF